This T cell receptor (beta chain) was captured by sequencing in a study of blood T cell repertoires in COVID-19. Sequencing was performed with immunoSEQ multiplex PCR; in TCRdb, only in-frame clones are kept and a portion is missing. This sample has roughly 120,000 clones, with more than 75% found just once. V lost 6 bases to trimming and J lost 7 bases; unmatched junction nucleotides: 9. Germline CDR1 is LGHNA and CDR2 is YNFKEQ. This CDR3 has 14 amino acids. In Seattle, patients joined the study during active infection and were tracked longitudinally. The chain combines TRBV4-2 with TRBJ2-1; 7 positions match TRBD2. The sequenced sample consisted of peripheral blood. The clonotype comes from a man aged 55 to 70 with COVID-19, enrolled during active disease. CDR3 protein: CASRGVREMNEQFF. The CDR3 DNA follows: TGTGCCAGCAGGGGGGTGCGGGAGATGAATGAGCAGTTCTTC.